The 8 T cell receptor beta chains below come from one sample, sequenced in a study of blood T cell repertoires in COVID-19. Method: immunoSEQ multiplex PCR; TCRdb's copy keeps in-frame clones and lacks some. This sample has 140,000 to 150,000 clones; around 84% occur once, and the top ten carry approximately 4.6%. Sequencing was done on a sample of peripheral blood. The receptors derive from a human donor in a cohort sampled during active COVID-19.

V usage is TRBV19 and J usage is TRBJ1-1, with TRBD1 matching over 7 bases. CDR1 is LNHDA and CDR2 is SQIVND in the germline V gene (reference sequence). The CDR3 sequence is 13 residues long. After removal of 7 bases from V and 4 bases from J, the junction contained 6 bases not matched to a gene. The CDR3 protein is CASNNRGSTEAFF. In DNA, the CDR3 is TGTGCCAGTAACAACAGGGGCTCCACTGAAGCTTTCTTT.

CDR3: CASSLGQPYGYTF. The CDR3 DNA reads as TGTGCCAGCAGTTTGGGGCAGCCCTATGGCTACACCTTC. The gene calls are TRBV28 and TRBJ1-2, with D tentatively TRBD1 (5 bases). The ends were cut back, 3 bases at V and 4 bases at J, with 9 bases in the middle. The CDR3 totals 13 residues. CDR1 is MDHEN, CDR2 SYDVKM, per germline.

The chain links TRBV7-3 to TRBJ2-5; 9 bases line up with TRBD2. The trim removed 5 bases at V and 5 bases at J, leaving 12 bases unmatched. The CDR3 covers 16 residues. Germline loops: CDR1 SGHTA, CDR2 FQGTGA. DNA of the CDR3: TGTGCCAGCAGCCCCGGTATTAGCGGGAGTGGGGAGACCCAGTACTTC. Translated: CASSPGISGSGETQYF.

As to this clone: Distinct nucleotide sequences in the sample also encode this CDR3. The chain recombines TRBV6-6 with TRBJ1-5, with D tentatively TRBD1 (5 bases). Germline V gives CDR1 MNHNY, CDR2 SVGAGI (reference sequence). This CDR3 comprises 14 residues. Trimming took off 2 bases at V and 5 bases at J, with 10 bases between the two ends. CDR3 sequence: CASSYGTGDQPQHF. The DNA of the CDR3 is TGTGCCAGCAGTTACGGGACGGGAGATCAGCCCCAGCATTTT.

The rearrangement links TRBV28 to TRBJ1-5, with D tentatively TRBD1 (6 bases). Per the germline V gene, CDR1 is MDHEN and CDR2 is SYDVKM. This CDR3 region has 15 residues. V shed 2 bases and J shed 6 bases, with 14 bases lying between them. The CDR3 DNA follows: TGTGCCAGCAGTTTAGGGTCAGGGGTGGGTCAGCCCCAGCATTTT. Its protein product is CASSLGSGVGQPQHF.

V and J are TRBV7-3 and TRBJ2-2, with 9 bases fitting TRBD1. CDR1 and CDR2 from the germline V gene are SGHTA and FQGTGA. CDR3 size: 14 residues. Germline trimming cut 5 bases from V and 5 bases from J; bases unmatched to any gene: 3. The CDR3 coding sequence is TGTGCCAGCAGCAGGGACAGGGTTACCGGGGAGCTGTTTTTT. It codes for CASSRDRVTGELFF. The full variable domain, rest sourced from reference TRBV7-3 and TRBJ2-2, is GAGVSQTPSNKVTEKGKYVELRCDPISGHTALYWYRQSLGQGPEFLIYFQGTGAADDSGLPNDRFFAVRPEGSVSTLKIQRTERGDSAVYLCASSRDRVTGELFFGEGSRLTVL.

The CDR3 spells CASSAGQGAPTNEKLFF. CDR3 coding DNA: TGTGCCAGCAGCGCCGGACAGGGGGCTCCAACTAATGAAAAACTGTTTTTT. This sequence joins TRBV9 and TRBJ1-4; 11 bases line up with TRBD1. After removal of 3 bases from V and 0 bases from J, the junction contained 4 bases not matched to a gene. Germline assignment: CDR1 SGDLS and CDR2 YYNGEE. This CDR3 has 17 residues.

The gene calls are TRBV6-5 and TRBJ1-4; D not resolved. The CDR3 runs 14 residues. Germline CDR1 and CDR2: MNHEY and SVGAGI. The V end was cut by 4 bases, the J end by 8 bases, with 14 bases between. The CDR3 nucleotides are TGTGCCAGCAGTTTGAGGAGGGAGAGGGAAAAACTGTTTTTT. Translating gives CASSLRREREKLFF.